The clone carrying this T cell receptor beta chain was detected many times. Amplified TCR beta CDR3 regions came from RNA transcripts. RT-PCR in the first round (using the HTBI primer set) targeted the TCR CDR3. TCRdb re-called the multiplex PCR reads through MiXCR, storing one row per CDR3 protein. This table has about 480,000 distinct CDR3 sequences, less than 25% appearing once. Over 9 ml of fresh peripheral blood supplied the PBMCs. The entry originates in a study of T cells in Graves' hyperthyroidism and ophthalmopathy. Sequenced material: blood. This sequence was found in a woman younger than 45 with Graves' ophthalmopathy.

The CDR3 is CASSQAGQGYGYTF. CDR3 in DNA: TGCGCCAGCAGCCAAGCTGGACAGGGCTATGGCTACACCTTC. This sequence joins TRBV4-1 and TRBJ1-2; TRBD1 matches 8 bases. The CDR3 totals 14 residues. After removal of 1 base from V and 4 bases from J, the junction contained 2 bases not matched to a gene. Germline values: CDR1 MGHRA, CDR2 YSYEKL.